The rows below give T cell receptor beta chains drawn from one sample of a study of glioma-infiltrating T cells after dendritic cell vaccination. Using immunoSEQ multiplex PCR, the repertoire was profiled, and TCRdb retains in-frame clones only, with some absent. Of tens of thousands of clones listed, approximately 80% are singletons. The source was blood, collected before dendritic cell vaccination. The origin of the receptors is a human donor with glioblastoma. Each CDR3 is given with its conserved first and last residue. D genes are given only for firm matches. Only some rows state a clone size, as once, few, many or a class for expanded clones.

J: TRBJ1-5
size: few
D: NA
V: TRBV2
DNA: TGTGCCAGCAGAGGGGACTTCAATCAGCCCCAGCATTTT
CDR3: CASRGDFNQPQHF

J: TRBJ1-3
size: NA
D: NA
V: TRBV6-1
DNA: TGTGCCAGCAGTGCGGAGATCCTCCCGGGAAACACCATATATTTT
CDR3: CASSAEILPGNTIYF

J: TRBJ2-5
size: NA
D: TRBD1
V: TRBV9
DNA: TGTGCCAGCAGCAGAGCACAGGGGGACCAAGAGACCCAGTACTTC
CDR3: CASSRAQGDQETQYF

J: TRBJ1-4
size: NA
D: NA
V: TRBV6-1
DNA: TGTGCCAGTCTTGAAAAACTGTTTTTT
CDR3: CASLEKLFF

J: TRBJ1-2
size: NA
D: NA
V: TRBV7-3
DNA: TGTGCCAGCAGCTTAAATGGCGGGGCCAGTGGCTACACCTTC
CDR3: CASSLNGGASGYTF

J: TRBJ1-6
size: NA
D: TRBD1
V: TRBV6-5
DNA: TGTGCCAGCAGGCCGGGACAGACGAAATCACCCCTCCACTTT
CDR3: CASRPGQTKSPLHF

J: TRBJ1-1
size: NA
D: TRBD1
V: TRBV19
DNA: TGTGCCAGTAGTATGGGGACAGGGGCCTCGAACACTGAAGCTTTCTTT
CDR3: CASSMGTGASNTEAFF

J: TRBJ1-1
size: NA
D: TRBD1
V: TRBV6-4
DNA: TGTGCCAGCAGCCGGGACAGAAACACTGAAGCTTTCTTT
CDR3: CASSRDRNTEAFF

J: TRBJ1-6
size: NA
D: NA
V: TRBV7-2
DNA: TGTGCCAGCAGCGAGAGGGCTGGGCCGGTGAATAATTCACCCCTCCACTTT
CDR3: CASSERAGPVNNSPLHF

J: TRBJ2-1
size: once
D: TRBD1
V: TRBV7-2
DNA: TGTGCCAGCAGCGCACGTGGGACAGGCTCCTACAATGAGCAGTTCTTC
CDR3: CASSARGTGSYNEQFF

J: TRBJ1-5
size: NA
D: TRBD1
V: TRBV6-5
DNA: TGTGCCAGCAGCCGGACAGGGAATCAGCCCCAGCATTTT
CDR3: CASSRTGNQPQHF

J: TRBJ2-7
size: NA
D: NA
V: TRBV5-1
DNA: TGCGCCAGCAGCTTGGCCGGTCGGAGTTTCATCTCCGAGCAGTACTTC
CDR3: CASSLAGRSFISEQYF

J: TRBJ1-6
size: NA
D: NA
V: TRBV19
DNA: TGTGCCAGTAGTTTGGCTTATAATTCACCCCTCCACTTT
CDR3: CASSLAYNSPLHF